This entry lists 12 T cell receptor beta chains sequenced from one sample in a study of blood T cell repertoires in COVID-19. The repertoire was sequenced with immunoSEQ multiplex PCR; TCRdb's copy has only in-frame clones and lacks some. In the table there are around 70,000 clones, 88% of which are singletons. Input material: peripheral blood. The source of these receptors is a woman of 80 years or more with active or convalescent COVID-19.

The rearrangement uses TRBV18 and TRBJ1-4, with 9 positions matching TRBD1. The CDR3 covers 14 residues. V shed 5 bases, J shed 8 bases, and the junction held 6 bases outside the gene matches. Germline V gives CDR1 KGHSH, CDR2 LQKENI. The chain's CDR3 is CASSTQGAKEKLFF. The CDR3 DNA reads as TGTGCCAGCTCAACACAGGGGGCAAAAGAAAAACTGTTTTTT.

The chain joins TRBV7-9 to TRBJ2-1; D may be TRBD1 (6 bases). The germline V gene encodes CDR1 SEHNR and CDR2 FQNEAQ (reference sequence). The ends were cut back, 5 bases at V and 3 bases at J, with 11 bases in the middle. The CDR3 length is 14 residues. Here the CDR3 DNA reads TGTGCCAGCAGCCGCCGGGACAACTACAATGAGCAGTTCTTC. Translated, it gives CASSRRDNYNEQFF.

The chain carries TRBV25-1 and TRBJ1-2, with a tentative D call TRBD1 (5 bases). With 2 bases removed from V and 6 bases from J, the gap between germline ends came to 10 bases. This CDR3 has 13 residues. Germline V gene sequence: CDR1 MGHDK, CDR2 SYGVNS. The CDR3 region has the DNA TGTGCCAGCAGTGAAGCTTGGGGGGATGGCTACACCTTC. Amino acids: CASSEAWGDGYTF.

The rearrangement uses TRBV4-1 and TRBJ2-3; 9 bases align to TRBD1. Looked up from germline, CDR1 is MGHRA and CDR2 is YSYEKL. V shed 0 bases, J shed 6 bases, and the junction held 7 bases outside the gene matches. The length of the CDR3 is 16 residues. Here the CDR3 DNA reads TGCGCCAGCAGCCAAGAACCGACAGGGGGTATTGATACGCAGTATTTT. This gives the protein CASSQEPTGGIDTQYF.

The V call is TRBV6-6, the J call TRBJ1-5; 9 positions agree with TRBD1. The germline V gene has CDR1 MNHNY and CDR2 SVGAGI (reference sequence). The CDR3 covers 16 residues. The V segment lost 3 bases and the J segment 4 bases; nucleotides outside the gene matches: 7. CDR3 residues: CASSYPAGTGNQPQHF. Here the CDR3 DNA reads TGTGCCAGCAGTTATCCTGCCGGGACAGGGAATCAGCCCCAGCATTTT.

J is TRBJ2-5 and V is TRBV9; D call uncertain. The CDR3 runs to 16 residues. V was pared by 0 bases and J by 0 bases, with 12 bases between. Germline assignment: CDR1 SGDLS and CDR2 YYNGEE. This CDR3 reads CASSVGARDDQETQYF. Written as DNA, the CDR3 is TGTGCCAGCAGCGTAGGGGCAAGAGACGACCAAGAGACCCAGTACTTC.

The rearrangement links TRBV18 to TRBJ1-6; D is unclear. Trimming took off 2 bases at V and 7 bases at J, with 12 bases between the two ends. This CDR3 comprises 15 residues. Per the germline V gene, CDR1 is KGHSH and CDR2 is LQKENI. The CDR3 sequence: CASSPVAGTNSPLHF. The CDR3, as DNA: TGTGCCAGCTCACCAGTGGCGGGAACCAATTCACCCCTCCACTTT.

This chain connects TRBV5-1 to TRBJ1-2; 8 bases line up with TRBD1. The trim removed 1 base at V and 5 bases at J, leaving 1 base unmatched. Per the germline V gene, CDR1 is SGHRS and CDR2 is YFSETQ. The length of the CDR3 is 13 residues. The CDR3: CASSLRTGYGYTF. The CDR3 DNA sequence: TGCGCCAGCAGCTTGCGGACAGGGTATGGCTACACCTTC.

This chain connects TRBV7-8 to TRBJ2-5, with 8 bases aligning to TRBD2. CDR1 is SGHVS and CDR2 is FQNEAQ in the germline V gene. V was clipped by 2 bases and J by 0 bases; unmatched bases: 5. This CDR3 region has 16 residues. DNA of the CDR3: TGTGCCAGCAGCTTAATGGTAGCGGGGTACCAAGAGACCCAGTACTTC. Amino acids: CASSLMVAGYQETQYF.

The chain combines TRBV6-5 with TRBJ1-5; 7 bases fit TRBD1. Unmatched junction bases numbered 2, after V lost 7 bases and J lost 2 bases. The CDR3 runs 13 residues. The germline gives CDR1 MNHEY, CDR2 SVGAGI. The DNA of the CDR3 is TGTGCCAGCAAGGGGGCTGGCAATCAGCCCCAGCATTTT. It codes for CASKGAGNQPQHF.

This rearrangement joins TRBV6-2 or TRBV6-3 to TRBJ1-1; 8 nucleotides align to TRBD1. The V and J ends lost 5 bases and 6 bases, in that order; junction bases with no gene match: 14. The length of the CDR3 is 16 residues. From germline, CDR1 is MNHEY and CDR2 SVGEGT. For the CDR3, the DNA is TGTGCCAGCAGTACTCCCTATTTGCAGGGGGCGTCTGAAGCTTTCTTT. It specifies CASSTPYLQGASEAFF.

J is TRBJ1-1 and V is TRBV10-3, with D possibly TRBD1 on 6 matching bases. Trimming left V 4 bases short and J 3 bases short, with 15 bases between. The germline V gene has CDR1 ENHRY and CDR2 SYGVKD. The CDR3 loop spans 15 amino acids. This CDR3 reads CAISGRGRGDTEAFF. Here the CDR3 DNA reads TGTGCCATCAGTGGCAGGGGCCGGGGGGACACTGAAGCTTTCTTT.